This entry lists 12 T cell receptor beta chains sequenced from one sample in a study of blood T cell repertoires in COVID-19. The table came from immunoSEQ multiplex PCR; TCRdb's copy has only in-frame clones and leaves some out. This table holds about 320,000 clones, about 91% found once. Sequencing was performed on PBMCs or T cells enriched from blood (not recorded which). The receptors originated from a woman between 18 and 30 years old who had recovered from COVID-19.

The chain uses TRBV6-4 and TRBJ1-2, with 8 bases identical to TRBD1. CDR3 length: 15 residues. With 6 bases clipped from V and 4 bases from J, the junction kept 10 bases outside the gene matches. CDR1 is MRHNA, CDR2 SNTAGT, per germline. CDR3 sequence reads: CASRETGVDPYGYTF. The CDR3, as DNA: TGTGCCAGCAGAGAGACAGGGGTCGACCCCTATGGCTACACCTTC.

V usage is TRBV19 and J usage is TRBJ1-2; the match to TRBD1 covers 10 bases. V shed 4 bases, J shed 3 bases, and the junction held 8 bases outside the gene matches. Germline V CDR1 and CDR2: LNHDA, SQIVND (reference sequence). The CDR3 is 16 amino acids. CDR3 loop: CASSRDRGDVDYGYTF. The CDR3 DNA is TGTGCCAGTAGTAGGGACAGGGGAGATGTTGACTATGGCTACACCTTC.

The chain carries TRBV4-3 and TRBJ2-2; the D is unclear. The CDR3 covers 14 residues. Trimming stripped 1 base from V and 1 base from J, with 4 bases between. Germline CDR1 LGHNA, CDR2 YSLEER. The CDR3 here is CASSQAMNTGELFF. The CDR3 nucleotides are TGCGCCAGCAGCCAAGCCATGAACACCGGGGAGCTGTTTTTT.

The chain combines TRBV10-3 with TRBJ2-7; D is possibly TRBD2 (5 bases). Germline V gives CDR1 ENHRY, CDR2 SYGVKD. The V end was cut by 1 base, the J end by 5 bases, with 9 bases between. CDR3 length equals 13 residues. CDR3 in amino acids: CAISEFGENEQYF. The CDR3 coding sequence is TGTGCCATCAGTGAGTTCGGGGAAAACGAGCAGTACTTC.

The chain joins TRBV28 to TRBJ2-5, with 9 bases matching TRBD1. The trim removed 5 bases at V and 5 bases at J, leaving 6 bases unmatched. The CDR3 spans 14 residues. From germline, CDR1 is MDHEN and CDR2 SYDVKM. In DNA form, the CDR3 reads TGTGCCAGCAGTCTTGGACAGGGGTTGGAGACCCAGTACTTC. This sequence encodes CASSLGQGLETQYF.

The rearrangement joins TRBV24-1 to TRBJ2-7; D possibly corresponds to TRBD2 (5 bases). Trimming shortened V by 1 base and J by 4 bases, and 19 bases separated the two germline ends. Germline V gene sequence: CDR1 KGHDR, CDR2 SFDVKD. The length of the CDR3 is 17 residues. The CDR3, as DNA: TGTGCCACCAGTGATTTTAAGCGGACCACCCATCTTTACGAGCAGTACTTC. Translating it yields CATSDFKRTTHLYEQYF.

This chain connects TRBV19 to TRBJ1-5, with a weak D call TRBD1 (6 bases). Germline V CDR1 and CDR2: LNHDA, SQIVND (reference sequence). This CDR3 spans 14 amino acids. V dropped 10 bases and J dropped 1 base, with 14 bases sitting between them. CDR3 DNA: TGTGCCACATACAGGGTTTTAAGCAATCAGCCCCAGCATTTT. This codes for CATYRVLSNQPQHF.

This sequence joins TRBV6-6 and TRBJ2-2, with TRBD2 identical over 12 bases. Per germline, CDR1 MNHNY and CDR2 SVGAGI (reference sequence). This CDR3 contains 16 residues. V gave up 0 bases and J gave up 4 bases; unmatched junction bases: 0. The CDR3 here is CASSYSTSGGTGELFF. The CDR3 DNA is TGTGCCAGCAGTTACTCGACTAGCGGGGGCACCGGGGAGCTGTTTTTT.

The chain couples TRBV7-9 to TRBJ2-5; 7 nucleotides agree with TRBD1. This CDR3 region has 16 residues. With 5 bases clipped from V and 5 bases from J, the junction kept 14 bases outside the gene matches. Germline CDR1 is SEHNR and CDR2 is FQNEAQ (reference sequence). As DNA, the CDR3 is TGTGCCAGCAGCATTAGAAGCCACAGGGGTTTGGAGACCCAGTACTTC. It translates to CASSIRSHRGLETQYF.

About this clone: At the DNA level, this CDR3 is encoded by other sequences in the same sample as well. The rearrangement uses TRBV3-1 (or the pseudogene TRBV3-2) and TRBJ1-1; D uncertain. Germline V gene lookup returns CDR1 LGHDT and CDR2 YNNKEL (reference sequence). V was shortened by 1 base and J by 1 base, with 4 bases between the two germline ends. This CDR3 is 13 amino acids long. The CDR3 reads CASSQVRNTEAFF. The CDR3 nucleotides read TGTGCCAGCAGCCAAGTGAGGAACACTGAAGCTTTCTTT.

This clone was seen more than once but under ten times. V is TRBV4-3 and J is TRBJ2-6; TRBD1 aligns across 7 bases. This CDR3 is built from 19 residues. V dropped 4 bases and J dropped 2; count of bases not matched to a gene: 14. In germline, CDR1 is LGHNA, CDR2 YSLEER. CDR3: CASSPDKGGLFPGANVLTF. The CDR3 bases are TGCGCCAGCAGCCCCGATAAAGGGGGCCTTTTTCCTGGGGCCAACGTCCTGACTTTC.

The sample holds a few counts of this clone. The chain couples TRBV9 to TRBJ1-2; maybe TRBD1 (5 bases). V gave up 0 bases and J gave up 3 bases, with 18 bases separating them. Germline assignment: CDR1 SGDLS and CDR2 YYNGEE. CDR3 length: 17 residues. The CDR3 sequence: CASSVDLLGTGDYGYTF. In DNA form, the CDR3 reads TGTGCCAGCAGCGTAGACCTCTTAGGGACTGGGGACTATGGCTACACCTTC.